One T cell receptor (beta chain) is described in this entry. This specimen comes from a study of blood T cell repertoires in COVID-19. In the study overall: Acute-phase and convalescent COVID-19 samples originated in the United States, Italy and Spain. T cells, B-cell-depleted T cells, or PBMCs supplied cDNA or gDNA.

Authors' methods: Estimates of nucleated cell counts were drawn from the amplification of reference gene primers. The assay was immunoSEQ multiplex PCR, and TCRdb's table has in-frame clones only and misses some. V and J calls and clone size come straight from that table; D and trimming were deduced from the DNA. The data show approximately 120,000 clones, roughly four fifths seen once. Trimming removed 2 bases from V and 7 bases from J, with 12 bases in between. Germline lookup yields CDR1 ENHRY and CDR2 SYGVKD. This CDR3 has 14 amino acids. The sequence was obtained from a human donor in a cohort sampled during active COVID-19. The sample comprised peripheral blood. The rearrangement links TRBV10-3 to TRBJ1-5, with D perhaps matching TRBD1 (6 bases). The CDR3 DNA sequence: TGTGCCATCAGTGAGAGGGCGGGGGGCCAGCCCCAGCATTTT. Its translation is CAISERAGGQPQHF.